This T cell receptor (beta chain) originates from a study of blood T cell repertoires in COVID-19. In the study overall: The United States, Italy and Spain were the sources of the acute and convalescent COVID-19 samples. The cDNA or gDNA used as material had been derived from T cells, B-cell-depleted T cells, or PBMCs.

Authors' analysis steps: Amplification of reference gene primers provided the estimated nucleated cell counts. Libraries were prepared by immunoSEQ multiplex PCR; TCRdb keeps only in-frame clonotypes and omits some of them. D and trimming come from the DNA, and the V and J calls and clone size come from that table. The repertoire holds some 200,000 clones, with more than 80% as singletons. The specimen was peripheral blood. The source is a man aged 50 to 59 with acute or convalescent COVID-19.

In DNA, the CDR3 is TGTGCCAGCAGTACCCGGGACAGGGGGGTGGGTAACTATGGCTACACCTTC. Residues: CASSTRDRGVGNYGYTF. The chain combines TRBV27 with TRBJ1-2; the match to TRBD1 covers 11 bases. The CDR3 is 17 residues long. V lost 5 bases and J lost 1; bases outside the gene matches: 9. Germline values: CDR1 MNHEY, CDR2 SMNVEV (reference sequence).